This T cell receptor (beta chain) derives from a study of long-term antiretroviral therapy in people with HIV. Per individual, the PBMC samples numbered at least one pre-ART and at least two post-ART. In regard to this clone: The antigen is not known.

Findings and caveats of the study: Older ART regimens may have been in use when blood was drawn between the mid-2000s and the late 2010s. Controls had broader CDR3 length ranges than HIV repertoires did.

An immunoSEQ assay, version v3.0, was performed at survey level. TCRdb's copy holds only in-frame clones and misses some; the assay was immunoSEQ multiplex PCR. The profile shows 15,000 to 20,000 clones, approximately 80% of them singletons. Germline CDR1 is SGHRS and CDR2 is YFSETQ. The trim removed 2 bases at V and 6 bases at J, leaving 8 bases unmatched. The length of the CDR3 is 14 residues. The sample consisted of unsorted PBMCs, taken 0.6 years after starting antiretroviral therapy. This chain links TRBV5-1 with TRBJ2-7; 7 bases match TRBD1. The sequence was collected from a woman between 18 and 29 years old with HIV. The CDR3 region has the DNA TGCGCCAGCAGCTTCGACACAGGGGTAGGCGAGCAGTACTTC. Translation: CASSFDTGVGEQYF.